This TCR beta chain was sequenced for a study of blood T cell repertoires in COVID-19. How the authors handled the data: Reference gene primer amplification yielded estimated nucleated cell counts. Sequenced by immunoSEQ multiplex PCR; TCRdb stores in-frame clones only, minus some. The DNA gave D and trimming, while V, J and clone size come from that table. The sample lists 85,000 to 100,000 clones, roughly 72% occurring once. The sample was peripheral blood. The TCR originated in a woman aged 60-70 years in a cohort sampled during active or convalescent COVID-19.

The CDR3 DNA follows: TGTGCCAGCTCCACAAAAGAGACCCAGTACTTC. Residues: CASSTKETQYF. The J gene is TRBJ2-5, the V gene TRBV18; no definite D call. CDR1 and CDR2 from the germline V gene are KGHSH and LQKENI. This CDR3 is 11 amino acids long. Trimming took 6 bases from V and 3 from J, leaving 5 bases between them.